The present T cell receptor beta chain was sequenced within a study of cytomegalovirus exposure and HLA in healthy donors. The primer mix had 60 Vbeta and 13 Jbeta primers. In the source study's methods: In a later analysis, 80 million or so unique TCR beta chains included roughly 11 million shared by two or more donors. Sequenced by immunoSEQ multiplex PCR; TCRdb stores in-frame clones only, minus some. That table furnishes V, J and clone size, whereas the DNA furnished D and trimming. Counted here are around 130,000 clones, 81% occurring once; the ten biggest clones make up around 0.7%. Regarding this clone: The antigen remains undetermined.

Broader study findings: It was in a later analysis that TCR association rates were seen to vary by HLA locus, highest for DRB1 and lowest for HLA-C.

This sequence was found in a man between 18 and 35 years old in good health and CMV-seronegative. The material sequenced was PBMCs.

CDR3: CASSLRTSTDTQYF. The CDR3 nucleotides read TGTGCCAGCAGCTTGCGGACTAGCACAGATACGCAGTATTTT. The chain joins TRBV7-8 to TRBJ2-3, with D possibly being TRBD2 (5 bases). V lost 3 bases to trimming and J lost 0 bases, with 7 bases between them. The CDR3 loop spans 14 amino acids. Germline loops: CDR1 SGHVS, CDR2 FQNEAQ.